This T cell receptor (beta chain) was captured by sequencing in a study of PD-1 blockade in classical Hodgkin lymphoma. Study information: Treatment was intravenous nivolumab, 3 mg/kg every 2 weeks, until progression.

This clone was detected once. Its antigen is not identified. General study findings and limits: Relapsed/refractory patients reportedly had lower baseline diversity than newly diagnosed patients. Prior to therapy, complete responders displayed diversity much like that of newly diagnosed patients.

Measured with immunoSEQ multiplex PCR; TCRdb has only the in-frame clones, and not every one. The data show 90,000 or so clones, 80% to 95% seen once. With no exception, relapse followed autologous stem cell transplantation in all patients, and brentuximab vedotin exposure varied. V lost 6 bases to trimming and J lost 0 bases, with 14 bases between them. The germline V gene has CDR1 MDHEN and CDR2 SYDVKM. This CDR3 has 16 amino acids. Sequenced material: peripheral blood mononuclear cells (PBMCs), taken before the second cycle of nivolumab. The source of this sequence is a human donor with classical Hodgkin lymphoma. The chain uses TRBV28 and TRBJ2-2, with a possible D match to TRBD2 (5 bases). The CDR3 nucleotides are TGTGCCAGCAGCCGCCTACGGGGAACGAACACCGGGGAGCTGTTTTTT. Amino acids: CASSRLRGTNTGELFF.